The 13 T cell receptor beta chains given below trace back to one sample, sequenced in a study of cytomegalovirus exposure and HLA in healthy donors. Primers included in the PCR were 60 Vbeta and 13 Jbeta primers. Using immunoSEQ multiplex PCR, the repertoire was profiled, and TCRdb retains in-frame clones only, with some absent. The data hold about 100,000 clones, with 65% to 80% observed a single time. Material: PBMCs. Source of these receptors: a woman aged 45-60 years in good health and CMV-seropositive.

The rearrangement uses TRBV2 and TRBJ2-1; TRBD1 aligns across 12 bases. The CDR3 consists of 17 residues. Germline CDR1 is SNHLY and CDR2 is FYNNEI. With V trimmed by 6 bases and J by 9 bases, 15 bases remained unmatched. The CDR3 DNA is TGTGCCAGCAGGGGCCCATGGGACAGGGGGCGATCCGGTGAGCAGTTCTTC. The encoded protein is CASRGPWDRGRSGEQFF.

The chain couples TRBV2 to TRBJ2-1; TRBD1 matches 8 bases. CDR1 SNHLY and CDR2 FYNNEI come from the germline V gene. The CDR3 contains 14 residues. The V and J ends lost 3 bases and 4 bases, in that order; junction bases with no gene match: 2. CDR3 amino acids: CASSEYRGYNEQFF. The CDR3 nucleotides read TGTGCCAGCAGTGAGTACAGGGGGTACAATGAGCAGTTCTTC.

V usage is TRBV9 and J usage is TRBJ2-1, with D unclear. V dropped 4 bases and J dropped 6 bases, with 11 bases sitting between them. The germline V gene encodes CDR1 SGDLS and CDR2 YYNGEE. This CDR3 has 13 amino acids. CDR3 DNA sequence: TGTGCCAGCAGCTCCCTTCAGGTCAATGAGCAGTTCTTC. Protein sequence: CASSSLQVNEQFF.

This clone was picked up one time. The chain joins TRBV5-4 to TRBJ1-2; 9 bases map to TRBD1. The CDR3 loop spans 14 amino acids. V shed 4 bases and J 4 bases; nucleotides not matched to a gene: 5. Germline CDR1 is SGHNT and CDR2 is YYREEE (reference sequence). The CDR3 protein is CASSKGQGSYGYTF. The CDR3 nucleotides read TGTGCCAGCAGCAAGGGACAGGGATCCTATGGCTACACCTTC.

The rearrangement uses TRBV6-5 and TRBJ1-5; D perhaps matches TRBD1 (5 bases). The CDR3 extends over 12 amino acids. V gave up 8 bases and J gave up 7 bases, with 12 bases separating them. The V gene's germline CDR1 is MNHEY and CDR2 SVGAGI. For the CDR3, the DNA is TGTGCCAGCGGCAGGGTTCGACAGCCCCAGCATTTT. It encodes CASGRVRQPQHF.

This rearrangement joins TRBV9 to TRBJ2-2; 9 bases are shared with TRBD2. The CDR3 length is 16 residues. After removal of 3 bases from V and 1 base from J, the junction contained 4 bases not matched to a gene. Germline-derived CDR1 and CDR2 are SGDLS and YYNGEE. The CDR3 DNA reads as TGTGCCAGCAGCGGGAGCGGGGGGATGAACACCGGGGAGCTGTTTTTT. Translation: CASSGSGGMNTGELFF.

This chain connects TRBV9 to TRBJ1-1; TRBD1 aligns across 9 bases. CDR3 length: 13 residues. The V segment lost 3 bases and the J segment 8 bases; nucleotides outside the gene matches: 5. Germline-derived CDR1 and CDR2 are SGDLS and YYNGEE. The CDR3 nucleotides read TGTGCCAGCAGCGGGGGGACAGGGAAGGAAGCTTTCTTT. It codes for CASSGGTGKEAFF.

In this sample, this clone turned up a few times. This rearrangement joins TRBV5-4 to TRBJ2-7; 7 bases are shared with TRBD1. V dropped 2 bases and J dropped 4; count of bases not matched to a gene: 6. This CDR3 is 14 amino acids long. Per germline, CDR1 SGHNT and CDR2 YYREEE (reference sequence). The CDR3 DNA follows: TGTGCCAGCAGCTTTGAGGGGGCCCATTACGAGCAGTACTTC. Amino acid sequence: CASSFEGAHYEQYF.

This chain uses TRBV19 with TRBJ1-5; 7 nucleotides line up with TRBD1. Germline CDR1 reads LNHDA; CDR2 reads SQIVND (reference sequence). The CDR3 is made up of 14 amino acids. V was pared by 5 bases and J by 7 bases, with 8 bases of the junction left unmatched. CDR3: CASSAGGTEQPQHF. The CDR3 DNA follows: TGTGCCAGTAGTGCAGGGGGGACGGAACAGCCCCAGCATTTT. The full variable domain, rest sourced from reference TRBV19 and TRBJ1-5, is DGGITQSPKYLFRKEGQNVTLSCEQNLNHDAMYWYRQDPGQGLRLIYYSQIVNDFQKGDIAEGYSVSREKKESFPLTVTSAQKNPTAFYLCASSAGGTEQPQHFGDGTRLSIL.

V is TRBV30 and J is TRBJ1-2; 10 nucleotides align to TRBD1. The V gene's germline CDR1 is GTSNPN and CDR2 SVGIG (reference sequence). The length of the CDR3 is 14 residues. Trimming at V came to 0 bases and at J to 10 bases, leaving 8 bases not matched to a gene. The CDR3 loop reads CAWSVTDRGQDYTF. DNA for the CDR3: TGTGCCTGGAGTGTAACCGACAGGGGGCAAGACTACACCTTC.

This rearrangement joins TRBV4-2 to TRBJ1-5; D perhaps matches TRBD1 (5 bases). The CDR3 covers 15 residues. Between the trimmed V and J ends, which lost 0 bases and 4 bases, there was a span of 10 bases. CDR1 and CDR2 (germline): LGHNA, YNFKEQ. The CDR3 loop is CASSQELRGNQPQHF. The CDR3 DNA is TGTGCCAGCAGCCAAGAATTGCGGGGGAATCAGCCCCAGCATTTT.

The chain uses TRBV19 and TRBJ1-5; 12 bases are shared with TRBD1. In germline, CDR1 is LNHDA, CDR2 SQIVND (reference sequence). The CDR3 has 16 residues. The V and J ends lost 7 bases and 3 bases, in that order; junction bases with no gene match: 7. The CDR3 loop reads CASKGTGGWNNQPQHF. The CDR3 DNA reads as TGTGCCAGTAAAGGGACAGGGGGCTGGAACAATCAGCCCCAGCATTTT.

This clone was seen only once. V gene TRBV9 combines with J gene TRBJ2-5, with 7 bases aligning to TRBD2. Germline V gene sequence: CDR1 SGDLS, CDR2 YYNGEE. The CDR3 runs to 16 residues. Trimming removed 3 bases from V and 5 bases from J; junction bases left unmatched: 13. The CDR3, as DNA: TGTGCCAGCAGCGCCGGACTCGGCGGGAGTGGGGAGACCCAGTACTTC. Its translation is CASSAGLGGSGETQYF. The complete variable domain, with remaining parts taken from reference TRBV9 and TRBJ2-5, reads DSGVTQTPKHLITATGQRVTLRCSPRSGDLSVYWYQQSLDQGLQFLIQYYNGEERAKGNILERFSAQQFPDLHSELNLSSLELGDSALYFCASSAGLGGSGETQYFGPGTRLLVL.